Listed below are T cell receptor beta chains from one sample, sequenced in a study of cytomegalovirus exposure and HLA in healthy donors. The data were produced by immunoSEQ multiplex PCR, yet TCRdb's version contains in-frame clones alone and is incomplete. Here the sample spans 130,000 or so clones, less than 85% being singletons. Sequences were obtained from PBMCs. These receptors were collected from a woman aged 40 to 50 in good health and CMV-seropositive. CDR3s include the opening cysteine and the closing phenylalanine or tryptophan. Fields, in order: J gene, clone size, V gene, D gene, CDR3 protein, CDR3 DNA. The D gene is left open where the match is weak. Part of the rows lack a size; the others show once, few, many or a class for expanded clones.

J: TRBJ1-5; size: NA; V: TRBV7-2; D: TRBD1; CDR3: CASSLAGQGVNQPQHF; DNA: TGTGCCAGCAGCTTAGCTGGGCAGGGGGTGAATCAGCCCCAGCATTTT
J: TRBJ2-5; size: NA; V: TRBV10-2; D: TRBD1; CDR3: CASRGGLTGTQYF; DNA: TGCGCCAGCAGAGGGGGCCTAACGGGGACCCAGTACTTC
J: TRBJ2-7; size: NA; V: TRBV10-3; D: NA; CDR3: CAITPTPKADEQYF; DNA: TGTGCCATCACCCCGACACCCAAAGCCGACGAGCAGTACTTC
J: TRBJ2-2; size: few; V: TRBV5-4; D: TRBD2; CDR3: CASSPRTSGRDTGELFF; DNA: TGTGCCAGCAGCCCCCGGACTAGCGGGAGGGACACCGGGGAGCTGTTTTTT
J: TRBJ2-1; size: NA; V: TRBV6-5; D: NA; CDR3: CASSYSGDTTYNEQFF; DNA: TGTGCCAGCAGTTATTCAGGGGACACTACCTACAATGAGCAGTTCTTC
J: TRBJ1-2; size: NA; V: TRBV6-6; D: TRBD1; CDR3: CASSYSWTGDYGYTF; DNA: TGTGCCAGCAGTTACTCGTGGACAGGGGACTATGGCTACACCTTC
J: TRBJ2-1; size: NA; V: TRBV19; D: TRBD2; CDR3: CASSNSGGSYNEQFF; DNA: TGTGCCAGTAGTAATAGCGGGGGGTCCTACAATGAGCAGTTCTTC
J: TRBJ2-3; size: NA; V: TRBV27; D: NA; CDR3: CASSPGISGDTQYF; DNA: TGTGCCAGCAGTCCAGGGATCTCCGGAGATACGCAGTATTTT
J: TRBJ1-1; size: few; V: TRBV5-5; D: NA; CDR3: CASSLVGRGGVGNTEAFF; DNA: TGTGCCAGCAGCTTGGTCGGTAGGGGGGGAGTCGGGAACACTGAAGCTTTCTTT
J: TRBJ2-7; size: NA; V: TRBV6-1; D: TRBD1; CDR3: CASSVNRDRSYEQYF; DNA: TGTGCCAGCAGTGTTAACCGGGACAGGTCCTACGAGCAGTACTTC
J: TRBJ1-1; size: NA; V: TRBV28; D: NA; CDR3: CASSLSGLSAFF; DNA: TGTGCCAGCAGTTTAAGCGGGCTGAGCGCTTTCTTT
J: TRBJ2-1; size: NA; V: TRBV7-8; D: TRBD2; CDR3: CASSSQVGGAYNEQFF; DNA: TGTGCCAGCAGCTCACAAGTCGGGGGGGCCTACAATGAGCAGTTCTTC
J: TRBJ2-3; size: few; V: TRBV10-3; D: TRBD2; CDR3: CAISEGTSGRRYTSTDTQYF; DNA: TGTGCCATCAGTGAGGGGACTAGCGGGAGGCGCTATACTAGCACAGATACGCAGTATTTT
J: TRBJ1-2; size: NA; V: TRBV7-9; D: NA; CDR3: CASSPELTYGYTF; DNA: TGTGCCAGCAGCCCCGAACTTACCTATGGCTACACCTTC
J: TRBJ2-2; size: NA; V: TRBV7-7; D: NA; CDR3: CASSLVFGATGELFF; DNA: TGTGCTAGCAGCTTAGTTTTTGGGGCCACCGGGGAGCTGTTTTTT
J: TRBJ1-2; size: once; V: TRBV19; D: TRBD1; CDR3: CASSSSGGDGYTF; DNA: TGTGCCAGTAGTTCTTCAGGGGGCGACGGCTACACCTTC
J: TRBJ2-7; size: NA; V: TRBV6-5; D: NA; CDR3: CASSYSDAGISYEQYF; DNA: TGTGCCAGCAGTTACTCGGACGCGGGGATCTCCTACGAGCAGTACTTC